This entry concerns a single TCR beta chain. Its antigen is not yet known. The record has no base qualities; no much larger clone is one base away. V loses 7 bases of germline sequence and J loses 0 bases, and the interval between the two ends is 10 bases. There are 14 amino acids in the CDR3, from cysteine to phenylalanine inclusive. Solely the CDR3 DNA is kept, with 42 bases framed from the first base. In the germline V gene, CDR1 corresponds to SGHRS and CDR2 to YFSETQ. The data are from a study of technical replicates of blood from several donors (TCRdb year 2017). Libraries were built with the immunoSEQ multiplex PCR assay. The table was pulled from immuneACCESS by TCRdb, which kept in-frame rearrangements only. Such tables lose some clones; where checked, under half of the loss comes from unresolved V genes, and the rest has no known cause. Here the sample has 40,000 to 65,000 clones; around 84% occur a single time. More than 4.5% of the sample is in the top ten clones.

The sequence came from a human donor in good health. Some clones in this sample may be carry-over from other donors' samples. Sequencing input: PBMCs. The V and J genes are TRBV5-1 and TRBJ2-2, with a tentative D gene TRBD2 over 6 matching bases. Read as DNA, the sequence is TGCGCCAGCTGCGGGACCGCGAACACCGGGGAGCTGTTTTTT. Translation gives CASCGTANTGELFF.